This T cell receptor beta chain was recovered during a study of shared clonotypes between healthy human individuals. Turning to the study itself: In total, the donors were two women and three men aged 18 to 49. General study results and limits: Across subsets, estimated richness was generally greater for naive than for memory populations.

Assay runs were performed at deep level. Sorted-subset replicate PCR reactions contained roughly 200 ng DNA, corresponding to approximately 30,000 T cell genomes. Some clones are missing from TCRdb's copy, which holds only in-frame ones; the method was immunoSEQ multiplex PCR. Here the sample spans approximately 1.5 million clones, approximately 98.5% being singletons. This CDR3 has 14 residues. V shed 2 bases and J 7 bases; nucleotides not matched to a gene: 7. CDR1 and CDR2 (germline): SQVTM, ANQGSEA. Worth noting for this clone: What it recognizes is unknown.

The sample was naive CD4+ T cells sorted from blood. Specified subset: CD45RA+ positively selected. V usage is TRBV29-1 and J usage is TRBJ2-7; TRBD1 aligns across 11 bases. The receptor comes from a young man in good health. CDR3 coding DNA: TGCAGCGTTGAATGGACAGGGGGCCAAAGTGAGCAGTACTTC. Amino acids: CSVEWTGGQSEQYF.